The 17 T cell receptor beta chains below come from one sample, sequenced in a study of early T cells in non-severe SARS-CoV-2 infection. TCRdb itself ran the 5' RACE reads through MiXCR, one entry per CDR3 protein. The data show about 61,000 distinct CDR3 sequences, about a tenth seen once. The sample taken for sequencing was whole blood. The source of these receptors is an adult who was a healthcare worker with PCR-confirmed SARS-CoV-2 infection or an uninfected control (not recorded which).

In DNA, the CDR3 is TGCGCCAGCAGCCAAGATCGGGGGGCAGGTGAAAAACTGTTTTTT. Its protein is CASSQDRGAGEKLFF. The chain recombines TRBV4-3 with TRBJ1-4, with D tentatively TRBD1 (6 bases). CDR3 length: 15 amino acids. V lost 0 bases, J lost 7 bases, and 12 bases lay in between. Germline V gene sequence: CDR1 LGHNA, CDR2 YSLEER.

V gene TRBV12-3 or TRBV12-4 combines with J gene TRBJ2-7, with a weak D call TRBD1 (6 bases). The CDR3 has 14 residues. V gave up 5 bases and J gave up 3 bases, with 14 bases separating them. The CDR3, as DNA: TGTGCCAGCAGTCCAGACGGGACATACTACGAGCAGTACTTC. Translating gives CASSPDGTYYEQYF.

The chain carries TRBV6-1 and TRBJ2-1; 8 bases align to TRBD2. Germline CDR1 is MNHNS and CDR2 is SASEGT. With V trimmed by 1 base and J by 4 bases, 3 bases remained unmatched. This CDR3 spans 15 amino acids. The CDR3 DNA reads TGTGCCAGCAGTGAAGACCCTAGCGGGTACAATGAGCAGTTCTTC. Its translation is CASSEDPSGYNEQFF.

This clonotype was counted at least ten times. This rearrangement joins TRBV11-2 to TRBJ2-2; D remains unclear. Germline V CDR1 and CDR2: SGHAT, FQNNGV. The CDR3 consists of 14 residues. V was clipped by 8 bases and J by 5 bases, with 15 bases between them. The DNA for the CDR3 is TGTGCCAGCTCTCGAGACGGAATGACCGGGGAGCTGTTTTTT. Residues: CASSRDGMTGELFF.

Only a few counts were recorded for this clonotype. The CDR3 loop reads CASSVEGGDGYTF. DNA for the CDR3: TGTGCCAGCAGCGTAGAAGGAGGGGATGGCTACACCTTC. This rearrangement joins TRBV9 to TRBJ1-2; possible D gene TRBD1, 5 bases. V lost 0 bases to trimming and J lost 6 bases, with 9 bases between them. The CDR3 length is 13 residues. The germline V gene has CDR1 SGDLS and CDR2 YYNGEE.

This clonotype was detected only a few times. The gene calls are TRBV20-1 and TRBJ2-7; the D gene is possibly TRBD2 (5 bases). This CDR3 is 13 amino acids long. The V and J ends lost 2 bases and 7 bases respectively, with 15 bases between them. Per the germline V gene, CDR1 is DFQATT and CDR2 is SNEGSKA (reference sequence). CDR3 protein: CSARTPGSWEQYF. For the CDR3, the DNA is TGCAGTGCTAGAACCCCGGGGAGTTGGGAGCAGTACTTC.

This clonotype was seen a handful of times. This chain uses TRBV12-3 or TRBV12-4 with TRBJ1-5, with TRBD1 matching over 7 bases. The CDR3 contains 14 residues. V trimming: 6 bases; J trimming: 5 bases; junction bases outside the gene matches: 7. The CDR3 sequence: CASSKGGIYQPQHF. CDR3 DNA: TGTGCCAGCAGCAAAGGGGGCATATATCAGCCCCAGCATTTT.

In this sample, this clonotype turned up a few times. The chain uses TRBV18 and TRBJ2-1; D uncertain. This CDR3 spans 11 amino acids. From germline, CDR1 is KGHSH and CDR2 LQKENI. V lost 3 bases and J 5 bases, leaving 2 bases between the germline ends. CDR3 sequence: CASSPNNEQFF. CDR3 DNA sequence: TGTGCCAGCTCACCGAACAATGAGCAGTTCTTC.

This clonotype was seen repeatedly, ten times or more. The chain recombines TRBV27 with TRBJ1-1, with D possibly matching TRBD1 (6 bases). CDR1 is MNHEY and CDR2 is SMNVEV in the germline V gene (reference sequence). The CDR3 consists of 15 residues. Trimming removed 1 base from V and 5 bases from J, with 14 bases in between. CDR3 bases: TGTGCCAGCAGTTTATTCCGGGGGCTTGGGACTGAAGCTTTCTTT. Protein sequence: CASSLFRGLGTEAFF.

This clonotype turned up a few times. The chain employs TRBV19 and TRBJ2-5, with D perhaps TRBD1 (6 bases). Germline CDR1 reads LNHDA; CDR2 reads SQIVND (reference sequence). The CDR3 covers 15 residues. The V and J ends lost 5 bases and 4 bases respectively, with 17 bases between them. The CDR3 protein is CASSPTDGGPETQYF. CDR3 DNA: TGTGCCAGTAGTCCCACAGATGGGGGCCCAGAGACCCAGTACTTC.

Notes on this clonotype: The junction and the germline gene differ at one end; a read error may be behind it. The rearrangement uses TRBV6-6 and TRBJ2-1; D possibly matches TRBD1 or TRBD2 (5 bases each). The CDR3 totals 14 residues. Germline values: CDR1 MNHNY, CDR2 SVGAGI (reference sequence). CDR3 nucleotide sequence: TGTGCCAGCAGTTTCCGAGGGGAATACAATGGGCAGTTCTTC. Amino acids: CASSFRGEYNGQFF.

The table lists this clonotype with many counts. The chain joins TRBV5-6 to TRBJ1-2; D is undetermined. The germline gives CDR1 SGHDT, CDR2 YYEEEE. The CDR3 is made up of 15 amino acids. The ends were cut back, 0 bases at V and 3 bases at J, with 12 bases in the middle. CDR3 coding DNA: TGTGCCAGCAGCTTGGCTCGGGCAAGACACTATGGCTACACCTTC. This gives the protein CASSLARARHYGYTF.

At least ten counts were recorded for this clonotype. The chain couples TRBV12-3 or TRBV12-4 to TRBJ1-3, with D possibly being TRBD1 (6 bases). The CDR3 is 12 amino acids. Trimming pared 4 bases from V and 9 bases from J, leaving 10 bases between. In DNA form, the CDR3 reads TGTGCCAGCAGTTCGACAGGCGGCACCATATATTTT. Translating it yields CASSSTGGTIYF.

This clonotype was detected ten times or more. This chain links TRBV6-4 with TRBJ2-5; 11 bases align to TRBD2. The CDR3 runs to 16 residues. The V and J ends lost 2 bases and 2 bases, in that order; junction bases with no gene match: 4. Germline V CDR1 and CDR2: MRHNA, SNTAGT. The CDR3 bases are TGTGCCAGCAGTGACCCCCGACTAGCGGGGCAAGAGACCCAGTACTTC. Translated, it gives CASSDPRLAGQETQYF.

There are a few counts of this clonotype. The CDR3 DNA follows: TGTGCCAGCAGCTCGGACAGGCTCTCTGGGGCCAACGTCCTGACTTTC. It codes for CASSSDRLSGANVLTF. The rearrangement joins TRBV7-8 to TRBJ2-6; 7 nucleotides line up with TRBD1. In germline, CDR1 is SGHVS, CDR2 FQNEAQ. There are 16 residues in the CDR3. With 4 bases clipped from V and 0 bases from J, the junction kept 3 bases outside the gene matches.

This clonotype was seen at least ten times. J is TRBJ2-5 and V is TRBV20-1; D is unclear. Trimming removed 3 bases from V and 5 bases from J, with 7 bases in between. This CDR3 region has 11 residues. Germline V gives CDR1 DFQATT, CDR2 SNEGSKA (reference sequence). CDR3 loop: CSARLGETQYF. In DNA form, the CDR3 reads TGCAGTGCTAGGTTGGGTGAGACCCAGTACTTC.

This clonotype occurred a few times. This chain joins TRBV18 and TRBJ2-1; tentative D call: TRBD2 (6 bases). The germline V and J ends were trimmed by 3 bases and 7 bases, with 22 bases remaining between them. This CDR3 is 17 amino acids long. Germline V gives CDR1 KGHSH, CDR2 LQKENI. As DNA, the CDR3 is TGTGCCAGCTCACCTCCCCTGACTAGGGTTTTTGGTAATGAGCAGTTCTTC. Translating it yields CASSPPLTRVFGNEQFF.